Following are 11 T cell receptor beta chains from one sample sequenced in a study of blood T cell repertoires in COVID-19. Sequenced by immunoSEQ multiplex PCR; TCRdb stores in-frame clones only, minus some. The data show under 95,000 clones, 87% seen once. The sample taken for sequencing was peripheral blood. These receptors all stem from a man aged 60-69 years with acute or convalescent COVID-19.

V and J are TRBV12-3 or TRBV12-4 and TRBJ1-2; TRBD1 aligns across 8 bases. The CDR3 length is 13 residues. V was pared by 6 bases and J by 7 bases, with 7 bases of the junction left unmatched. The CDR3 DNA sequence: TGTGCCAGCAGCCCAAGGACAGGGACTGGCTACACCTTC. It codes for CASSPRTGTGYTF.

The V gene is TRBV3-1 (or the pseudogene TRBV3-2), the J gene TRBJ2-1; 8 bases match TRBD2. After removal of 4 bases from V and 2 bases from J, the junction contained 7 bases not matched to a gene. From germline, CDR1 is LGHDT and CDR2 YNNKEL (reference sequence). This CDR3 is 16 amino acids long. CDR3 sequence (DNA): TGTGCCAGCAGCCGACCGGGGGGGTGGACCTACAATGAGCAGTTCTTC. This gives the protein CASSRPGGWTYNEQFF.

The chain recombines TRBV24-1 with TRBJ2-2; a weak D match, TRBD1 (6 bases). The V and J ends lost 5 bases and 6 bases respectively, with 15 bases between them. CDR1 KGHDR and CDR2 SFDVKD come from the germline V gene. CDR3 length: 15 amino acids. DNA of the CDR3: TGTGCCACCAGTGGTTCCGCCGACAGGTCCGGGGAGCTGTTTTTT. It translates to CATSGSADRSGELFF.

The chain joins TRBV5-4 to TRBJ1-1, with 8 nucleotides matching TRBD1. Germline assignment: CDR1 SGHNT and CDR2 YYREEE (reference sequence). Unmatched junction bases numbered 4, after V lost 5 bases and J lost 4 bases. The CDR3 totals 13 residues. CDR3 DNA: TGTGCCAGCAGGGGGGACAGGAGCACTGAAGCTTTCTTT. Its translation: CASRGDRSTEAFF.

This chain links TRBV9 with TRBJ1-1; 11 nucleotides line up with TRBD1. Trimming at V came to 9 bases and at J to 5 bases, leaving 9 bases not matched to a gene. Germline CDR1 reads SGDLS; CDR2 reads YYNGEE. This CDR3 is 14 amino acids long. CDR3 nucleotide sequence: TGTGCCACAGGACAGGGGGCGCATGGTACTGAAGCTTTCTTT. It codes for CATGQGAHGTEAFF.

This clone has just one count. The chain uses TRBV28 and TRBJ1-4; D gene ambiguous. Germline CDR1 is MDHEN and CDR2 is SYDVKM. With 4 bases removed from V and 4 bases from J, the gap between germline ends came to 16 bases. This CDR3 is 16 amino acids long. CDR3 sequence: CASSYPVGSGNEKLFF. CDR3 nucleotide sequence: TGTGCCAGCAGTTACCCAGTGGGTTCGGGTAATGAAAAACTGTTTTTT. Drawing the rest from reference TRBV28 and TRBJ1-4, the complete variable domain is DVKVTQSSRYLVKRTGEKVFLECVQDMDHENMFWYRQDPGLGLRLIYFSYDVKMKEKGDIPEGYSVSREKKERFSLILESASTNQTSMYLCASSYPVGSGNEKLFFGSGTQLSVL.

This chain's CDR3 is CASSDGQGATNEKLFF. CDR3 bases: TGTGCCAGCAGTGATGGGCAGGGGGCAACTAATGAAAAACTGTTTTTT. The V and J genes are TRBV2 and TRBJ1-4; 7 bases fit TRBD1. The CDR3 runs to 16 residues. Germline CDR1 and CDR2: SNHLY and FYNNEI. The V gene end was trimmed by 3 bases and the J gene end by 0 bases; junction bases not matched to a gene: 4.

The V and J genes are TRBV30 and TRBJ1-5; 7 bases line up with TRBD1. J was trimmed by 1 base and V by 5 bases; bases with no gene match: 2. The CDR3 totals 13 residues. The germline V gene encodes CDR1 GTSNPN and CDR2 SVGIG (reference sequence). Here the CDR3 reads CAWAGGSNQPQHF. The CDR3 bases are TGTGCCTGGGCAGGGGGGAGCAATCAGCCCCAGCATTTT.

V gene TRBV21-1 combines with J gene TRBJ2-7; the tabulated D call, TRBD1, remains unverified against the DNA. TRBV21-1 counts as a pseudogene. This CDR3 contains 14 residues. Here the CDR3 reads CASSTKTGTYEQYF. In DNA form, the CDR3 reads TGTGCCAGCAGCACAAAGACAGGGACCTACGAGCAGTACTTC.

The chain uses TRBV19 and TRBJ2-5; D is undetermined. The CDR3 is 13 residues long. From germline, CDR1 is LNHDA and CDR2 SQIVND (reference sequence). V shed 3 bases and J shed 5 bases, with 10 bases lying between them. The CDR3 loop reads CASSMRLAETQYF. CDR3 nucleotides: TGTGCCAGTAGTATGAGGTTAGCTGAGACCCAGTACTTC.

J is TRBJ1-2 and V is TRBV30; D ambiguous. The CDR3 totals 15 residues. Germline loops: CDR1 GTSNPN, CDR2 SVGIG (reference sequence). The germline V and J ends were trimmed by 0 bases and 7 bases, with 18 bases remaining between them. The CDR3, as DNA: TGTGCCTGGAGTGTACAGATCTCACGACCTCGTGGCTACACCTTC. Its protein product is CAWSVQISRPRGYTF.